This note documents a single T cell receptor beta chain sequence. The data belong to a study of blood T cell repertoires in COVID-19. TCRdb's copy holds only in-frame clones and misses some; the assay was immunoSEQ multiplex PCR. The repertoire holds around 40,000 clones, with 79% as singletons. There are 14 residues in the CDR3. The germline gives CDR1 SGHDN, CDR2 FVKESK. The V end was cut by 4 bases, the J end by 1 base, with 8 bases between. This TCR was recovered from a man in his sixties or seventies with acute or convalescent COVID-19. The chain has TRBV14 and TRBJ1-3, with D unresolved. The specimen sequenced was peripheral blood. Here the CDR3 DNA reads TGTGCCAGCAGCCCGAGTAGATCTGGAAACACCATATATTTT. Encoded protein: CASSPSRSGNTIYF.